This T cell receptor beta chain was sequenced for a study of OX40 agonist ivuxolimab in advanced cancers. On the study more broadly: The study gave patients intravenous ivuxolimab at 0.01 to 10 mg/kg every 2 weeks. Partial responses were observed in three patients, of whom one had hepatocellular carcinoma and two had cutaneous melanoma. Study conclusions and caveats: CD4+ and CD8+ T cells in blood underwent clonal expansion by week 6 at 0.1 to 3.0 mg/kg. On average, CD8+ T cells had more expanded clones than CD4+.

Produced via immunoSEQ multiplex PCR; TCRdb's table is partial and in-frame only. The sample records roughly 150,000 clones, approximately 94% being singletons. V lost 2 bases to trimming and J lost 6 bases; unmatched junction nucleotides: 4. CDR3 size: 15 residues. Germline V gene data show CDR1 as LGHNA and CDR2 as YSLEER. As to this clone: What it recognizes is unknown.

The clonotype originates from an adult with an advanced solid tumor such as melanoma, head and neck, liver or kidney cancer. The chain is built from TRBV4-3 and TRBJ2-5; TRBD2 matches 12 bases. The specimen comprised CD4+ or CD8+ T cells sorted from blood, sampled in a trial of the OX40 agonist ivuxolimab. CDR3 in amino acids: CASSQLAGGPKTQYF. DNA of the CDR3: TGCGCCAGCAGCCAACTAGCGGGGGGGCCGAAGACCCAGTACTTC.